The clone carrying this T cell receptor beta chain was seen a handful of times. TCRdb recomputed calls from the RT-PCR reads with MiXCR, one row per CDR3 protein. Of around 500,000 distinct CDR3 sequences in the sample, roughly 9.8% were seen once. The data originate from a study of response to subunit inactivated influenza vaccine. CDR1 is ENHRY and CDR2 is SYGVKD in the germline V gene. The CDR3 totals 14 residues. V was cut by 4 bases and J by 2 bases, with 12 bases left in between. Specimen: PBMCs from blood, collected 45 days after vaccination. The chain joins TRBV10-3 to TRBJ2-7; D assignment may be TRBD1 or TRBD2 (5 bases each). This receptor was identified in a man between 45 and 60 years old who received an inactivated influenza vaccine. The CDR3 protein is CAISAQWGTYEQYF. The CDR3 DNA reads as TGTGCCATCAGTGCCCAATGGGGGACCTACGAGCAGTACTTC.